This T cell receptor (beta chain) was recovered during a study of immune evolution from preneoplasia to lung adenocarcinoma. Concerning this clone: No antigen is known for it.

Sequenced by immunoSEQ multiplex PCR; TCRdb stores in-frame clones only, minus some. The repertoire includes some 6,000 clones, roughly 80% of them detected once, and more than 3% sits in the top ten. Per germline, CDR1 MGHRA and CDR2 YSYEKL. Trimming removed 0 bases at V and 7 bases at J, with 19 bases between. The CDR3 spans 17 residues. Overall study results and limits: Later-stage lesions seemingly showed higher T cell density and diversity than normal lung. Top clone share appeared to fall from AAH through AIS, MIA, adenocarcinoma.

The clonotype originates from a person aged 65 to 79 with lung adenocarcinoma. The sample taken for sequencing was FFPE adjacent normal lung tissue. The rearrangement links TRBV4-1 to TRBJ2-4; TRBD2 is a possible D gene (6 bases). CDR3 bases: TGCGCCAGCAGCCAAGATTTTAGGAGGGGACGAAGCAACATTCAGTACTTC. This translates into CASSQDFRRGRSNIQYF.